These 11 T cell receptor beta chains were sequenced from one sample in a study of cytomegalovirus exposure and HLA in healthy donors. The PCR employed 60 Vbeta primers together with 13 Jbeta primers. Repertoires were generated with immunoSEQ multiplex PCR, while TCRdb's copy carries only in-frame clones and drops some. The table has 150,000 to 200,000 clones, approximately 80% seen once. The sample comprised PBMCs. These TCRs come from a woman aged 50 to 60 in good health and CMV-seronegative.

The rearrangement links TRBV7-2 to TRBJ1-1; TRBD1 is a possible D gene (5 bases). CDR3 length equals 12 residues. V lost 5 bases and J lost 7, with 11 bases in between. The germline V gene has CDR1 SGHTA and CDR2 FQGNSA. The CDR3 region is CASSRLDSEAFF. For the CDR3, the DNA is TGTGCCAGCAGCCGACTTGACAGTGAAGCTTTCTTT. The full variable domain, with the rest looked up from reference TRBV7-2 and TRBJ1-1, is GAGVSQSPSNKVTEKGKDVELRCDPISGHTALYWYRQSLGQGLEFLIYFQGNSAPDKSGLPSDRFSAERTGGSVSTLTIQRTQQEDSAVYLCASSRLDSEAFFGQGTRLTVV.

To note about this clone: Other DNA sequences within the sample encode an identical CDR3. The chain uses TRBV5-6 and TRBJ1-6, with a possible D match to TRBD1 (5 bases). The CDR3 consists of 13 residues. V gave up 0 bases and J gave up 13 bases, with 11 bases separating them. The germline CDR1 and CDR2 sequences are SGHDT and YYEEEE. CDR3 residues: CASSLGGLSPLHF. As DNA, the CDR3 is TGTGCCAGCAGCTTGGGGGGCCTATCCCCCCTCCACTTT.

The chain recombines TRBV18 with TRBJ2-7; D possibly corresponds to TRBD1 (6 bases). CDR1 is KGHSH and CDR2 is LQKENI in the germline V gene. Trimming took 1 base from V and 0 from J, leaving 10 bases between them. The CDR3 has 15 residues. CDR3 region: CASSPRRDTSYEQYF. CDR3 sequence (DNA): TGTGCCAGCTCACCACGACGGGACACCTCCTACGAGCAGTACTTC.

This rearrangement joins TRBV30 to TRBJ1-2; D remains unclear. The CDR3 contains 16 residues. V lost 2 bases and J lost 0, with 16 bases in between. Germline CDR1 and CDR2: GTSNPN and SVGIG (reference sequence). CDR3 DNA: TGTGCCTGGAGTCACCTATCAACAGAAGCTAACTATGGCTACACCTTC. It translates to CAWSHLSTEANYGYTF. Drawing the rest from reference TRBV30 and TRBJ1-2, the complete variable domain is SQTIHQWPATLVQPVGSPLSLECTVEGTSNPNLYWYRQAAGRGLQLLFYSVGIGQISSEVPQNLSASRPQDRQFILSSKKLLLSDSGFYLCAWSHLSTEANYGYTFGSGTRLTVV.

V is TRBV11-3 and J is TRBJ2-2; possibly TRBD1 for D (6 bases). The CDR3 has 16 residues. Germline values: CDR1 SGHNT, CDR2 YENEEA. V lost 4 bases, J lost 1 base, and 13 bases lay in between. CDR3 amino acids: CASSYRPGQNTGELFF. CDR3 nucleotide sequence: TGTGCCAGCAGCTACCGACCGGGACAGAACACCGGGGAGCTGTTTTTT.

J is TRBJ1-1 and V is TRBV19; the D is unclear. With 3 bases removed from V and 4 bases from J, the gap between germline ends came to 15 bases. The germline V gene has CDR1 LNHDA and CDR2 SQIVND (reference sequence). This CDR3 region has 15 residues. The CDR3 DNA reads TGTGCCAGTAGTATCAATGGAGAGTGGTCCACTGAAGCTTTCTTT. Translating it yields CASSINGEWSTEAFF.

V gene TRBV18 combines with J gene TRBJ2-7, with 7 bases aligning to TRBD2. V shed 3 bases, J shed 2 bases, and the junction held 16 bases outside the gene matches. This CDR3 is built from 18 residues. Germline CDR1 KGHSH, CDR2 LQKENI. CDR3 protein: CASSPSRSSGIRPYEQYF. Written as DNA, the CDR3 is TGTGCCAGCTCACCCTCCCGTTCGAGCGGGATTAGACCCTACGAGCAGTACTTC.

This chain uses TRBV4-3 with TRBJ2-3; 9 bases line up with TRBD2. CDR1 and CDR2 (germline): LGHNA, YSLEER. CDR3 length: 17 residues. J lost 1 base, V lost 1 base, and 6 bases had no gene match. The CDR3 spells CASSQAKAGGGTDTQYF. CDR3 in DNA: TGCGCCAGCAGCCAAGCTAAAGCGGGAGGTGGCACAGATACGCAGTATTTT.

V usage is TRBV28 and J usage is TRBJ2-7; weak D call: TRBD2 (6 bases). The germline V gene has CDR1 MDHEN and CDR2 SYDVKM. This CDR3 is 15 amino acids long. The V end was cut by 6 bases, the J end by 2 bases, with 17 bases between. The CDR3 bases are TGTGCCAGCAGCCACCCTACTGGCGGGACCTACGAGCAGTACTTC. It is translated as CASSHPTGGTYEQYF.

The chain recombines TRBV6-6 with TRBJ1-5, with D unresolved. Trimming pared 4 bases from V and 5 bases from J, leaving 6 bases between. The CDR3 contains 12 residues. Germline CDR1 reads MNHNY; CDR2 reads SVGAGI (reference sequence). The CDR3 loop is CASSFLDQPQHF. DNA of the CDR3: TGTGCCAGCAGTTTCCTCGATCAGCCCCAGCATTTT.

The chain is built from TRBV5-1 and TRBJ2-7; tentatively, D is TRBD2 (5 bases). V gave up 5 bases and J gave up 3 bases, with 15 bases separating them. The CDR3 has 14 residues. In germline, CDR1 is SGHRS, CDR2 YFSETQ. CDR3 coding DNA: TGCGCCAGCAGACTGCGGGCGCTCGACTACGAGCAGTACTTC. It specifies CASRLRALDYEQYF. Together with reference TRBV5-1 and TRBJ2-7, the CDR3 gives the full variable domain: KAGVTQTPRYLIKTRGQQVTLSCSPISGHRSVSWYQQTPGQGLQFLFEYFSETQRNKGNFPGRFSGRQFSNSRSEMNVSTLELGDSALYLCASRLRALDYEQYFGPGTRLTVT.